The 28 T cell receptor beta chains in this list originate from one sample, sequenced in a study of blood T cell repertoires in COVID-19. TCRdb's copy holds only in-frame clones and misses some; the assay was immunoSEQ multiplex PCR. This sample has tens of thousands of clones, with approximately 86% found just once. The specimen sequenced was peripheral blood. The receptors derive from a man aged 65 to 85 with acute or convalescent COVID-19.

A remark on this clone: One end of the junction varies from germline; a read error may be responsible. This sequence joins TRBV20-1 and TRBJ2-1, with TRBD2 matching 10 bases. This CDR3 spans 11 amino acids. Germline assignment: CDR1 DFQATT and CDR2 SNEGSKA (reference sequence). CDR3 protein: CSGRSYNEQFF. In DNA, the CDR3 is TGTAGCGGGAGGTCCTACAATGAGCAGTTCTTC.

The CDR3: CASSIGQGLYNEQFF. The CDR3 DNA sequence: TGTGCCAGCAGCATAGGACAGGGGCTATACAATGAGCAGTTCTTC. The rearrangement joins TRBV9 to TRBJ2-1; 9 nucleotides line up with TRBD1. The CDR3 contains 15 residues. Germline V lookup: CDR1 SGDLS, CDR2 YYNGEE. With V trimmed by 4 bases and J by 4 bases, 6 bases remained unmatched.

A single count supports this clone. The CDR3 loop is CATGGASGRYEQFF. The CDR3 DNA is TGTGCCACGGGCGGGGCTAGCGGGAGATATGAGCAGTTCTTC. This chain links TRBV24-1 with TRBJ2-1; 10 nucleotides match TRBD2. This CDR3 has 14 residues. Germline V gene lookup returns CDR1 KGHDR and CDR2 SFDVKD. Germline trimming cut 10 bases from V and 8 bases from J; bases unmatched to any gene: 10.

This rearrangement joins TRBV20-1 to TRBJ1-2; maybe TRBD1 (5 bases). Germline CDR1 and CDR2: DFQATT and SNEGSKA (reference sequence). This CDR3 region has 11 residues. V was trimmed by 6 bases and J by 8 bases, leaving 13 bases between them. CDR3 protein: CSAGRGEGYTF. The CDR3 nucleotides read TGCAGTGCCGGGAGGGGTGAGGGCTACACCTTC.

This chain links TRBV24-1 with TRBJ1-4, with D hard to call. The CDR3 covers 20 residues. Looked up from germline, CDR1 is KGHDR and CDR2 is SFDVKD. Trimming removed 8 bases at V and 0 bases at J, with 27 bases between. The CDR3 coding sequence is TGTGCCACCATTGTCGAAGGGAGCCCCGGGGAGGTTTCAACTAATGAAAAACTGTTTTTT. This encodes CATIVEGSPGEVSTNEKLFF.

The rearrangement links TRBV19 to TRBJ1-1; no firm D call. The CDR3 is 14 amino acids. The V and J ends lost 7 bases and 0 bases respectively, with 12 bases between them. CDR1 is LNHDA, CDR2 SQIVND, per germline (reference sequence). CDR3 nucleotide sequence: TGTGCCAGTACGCCGGTAGCCTTGAACACTGAAGCTTTCTTT. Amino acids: CASTPVALNTEAFF.

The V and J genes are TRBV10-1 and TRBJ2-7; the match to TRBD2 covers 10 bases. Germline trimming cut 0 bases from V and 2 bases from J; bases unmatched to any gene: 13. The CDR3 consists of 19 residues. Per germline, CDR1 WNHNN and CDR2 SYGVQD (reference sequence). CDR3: CASSESPQVRTSGTYEQYF. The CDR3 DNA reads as TGCGCCAGCAGTGAGTCCCCACAGGTAAGGACTAGCGGAACCTACGAGCAGTACTTC.

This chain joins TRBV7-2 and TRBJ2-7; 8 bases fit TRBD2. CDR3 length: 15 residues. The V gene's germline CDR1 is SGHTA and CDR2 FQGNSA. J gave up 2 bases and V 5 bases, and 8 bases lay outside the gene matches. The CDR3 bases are TGTGCCAGCAGCCCCGGGGGCGGGAGGCCCTACGAGCAGTACTTC. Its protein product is CASSPGGGRPYEQYF.

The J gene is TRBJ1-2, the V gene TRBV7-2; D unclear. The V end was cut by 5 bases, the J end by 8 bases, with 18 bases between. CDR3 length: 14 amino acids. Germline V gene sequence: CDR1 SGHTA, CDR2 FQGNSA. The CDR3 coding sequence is TGTGCCAGCAGCCCCCCGTCGGAGGGTGGCGGCTACACCTTC. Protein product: CASSPPSEGGGYTF.

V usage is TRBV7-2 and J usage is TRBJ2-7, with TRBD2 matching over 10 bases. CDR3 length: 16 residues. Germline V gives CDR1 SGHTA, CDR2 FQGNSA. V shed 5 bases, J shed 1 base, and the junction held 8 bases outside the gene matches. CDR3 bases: TGTGCCAGCAGCCCTATGACTAGCGGGTTATCCTACGAGCAGTACTTC. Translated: CASSPMTSGLSYEQYF.

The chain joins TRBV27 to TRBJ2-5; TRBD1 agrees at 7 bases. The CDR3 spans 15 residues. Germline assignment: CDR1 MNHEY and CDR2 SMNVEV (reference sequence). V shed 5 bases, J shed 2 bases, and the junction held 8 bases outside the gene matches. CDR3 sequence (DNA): TGTGCCAGCAGTCCTCGAAGGGGGCCTCAAGAGACCCAGTACTTC. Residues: CASSPRRGPQETQYF.

DNA for the CDR3: TGTGCCAGCAGGGTCGGGGGAGGCACCGGGGAGCTGTTTTTT. This encodes CASRVGGGTGELFF. The rearrangement links TRBV2 to TRBJ2-2, with D perhaps TRBD2 (6 bases). Looked up from germline, CDR1 is SNHLY and CDR2 is FYNNEI. The CDR3 covers 14 residues. The V and J ends lost 6 bases and 4 bases respectively, with 12 bases between them.

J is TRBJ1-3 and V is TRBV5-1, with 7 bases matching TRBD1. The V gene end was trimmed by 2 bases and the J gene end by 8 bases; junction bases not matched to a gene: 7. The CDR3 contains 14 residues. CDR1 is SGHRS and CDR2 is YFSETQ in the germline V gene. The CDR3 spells CASSFAGGFDTIYF. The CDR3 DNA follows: TGCGCCAGCAGCTTCGCAGGGGGGTTCGACACCATATATTTT.

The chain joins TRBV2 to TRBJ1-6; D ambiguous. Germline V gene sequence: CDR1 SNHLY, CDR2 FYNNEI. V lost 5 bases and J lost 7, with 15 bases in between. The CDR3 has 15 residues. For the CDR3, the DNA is TGTGCCAGCAGTCCCGAGGGTAGTTCGAATTCACCCCTCCACTTT. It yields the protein CASSPEGSSNSPLHF.

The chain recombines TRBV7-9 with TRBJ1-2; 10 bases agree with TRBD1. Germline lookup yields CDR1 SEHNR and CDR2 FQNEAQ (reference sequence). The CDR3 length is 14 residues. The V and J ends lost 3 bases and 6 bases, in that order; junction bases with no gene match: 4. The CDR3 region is CASSFPDRGDGYTF. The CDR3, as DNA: TGTGCCAGCAGCTTCCCGGACAGGGGGGATGGCTACACCTTC. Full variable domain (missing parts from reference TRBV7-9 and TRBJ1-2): DTGVSQNPRHKITKRGQNVTFRCDPISEHNRLYWYRQTLGQGPEFLTYFQNEAQLEKSRLLSDRFSAERPKGSFSTLEIQRTEQGDSAMYLCASSFPDRGDGYTFGSGTRLTVV.

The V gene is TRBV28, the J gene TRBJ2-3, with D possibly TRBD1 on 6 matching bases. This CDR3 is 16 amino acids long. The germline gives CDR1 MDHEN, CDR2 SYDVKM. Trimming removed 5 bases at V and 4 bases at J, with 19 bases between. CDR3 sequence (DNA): TGTGCCAGCAGTCCTCCGGGACCTCAGGGGCCAGATACGCAGTATTTT. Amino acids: CASSPPGPQGPDTQYF.

CDR3 sequence reads: CSASIIGGIGDTQYF. The CDR3 DNA reads TGCAGTGCTAGTATTATTGGCGGGATCGGAGATACGCAGTATTTT. The chain combines TRBV20-1 with TRBJ2-3, with D possibly being TRBD2 (6 bases). Germline V CDR1 and CDR2: DFQATT, SNEGSKA (reference sequence). This CDR3 has 15 amino acids. The V end lost 3 bases, the J end lost 5 bases, and 18 bases lay between the germline ends.

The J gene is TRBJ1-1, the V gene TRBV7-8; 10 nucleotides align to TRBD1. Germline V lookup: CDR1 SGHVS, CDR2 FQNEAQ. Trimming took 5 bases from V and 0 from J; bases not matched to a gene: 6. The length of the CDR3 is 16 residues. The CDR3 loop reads CASSPGTGEMNTEAFF. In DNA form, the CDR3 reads TGTGCCAGCAGCCCCGGGACAGGGGAAATGAACACTGAAGCTTTCTTT. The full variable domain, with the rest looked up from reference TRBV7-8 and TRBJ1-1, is GAGVSQSPRYKVAKRGQDVALRCDPISGHVSLFWYQQALGQGPEFLTYFQNEAQLDKSGLPSDRFFAERPEGSVSTLKIQRTQQEDSAVYLCASSPGTGEMNTEAFFGQGTRLTVV.

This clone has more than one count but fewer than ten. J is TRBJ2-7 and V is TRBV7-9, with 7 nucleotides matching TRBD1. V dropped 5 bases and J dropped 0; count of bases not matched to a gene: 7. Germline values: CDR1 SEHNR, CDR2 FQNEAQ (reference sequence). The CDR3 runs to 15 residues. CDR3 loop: CASSPYGTASYEQYF. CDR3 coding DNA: TGTGCCAGCAGCCCATACGGGACAGCCTCCTACGAGCAGTACTTC. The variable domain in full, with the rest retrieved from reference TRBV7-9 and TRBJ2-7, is DTGVSQNPRHKITKRGQNVTFRCDPISEHNRLYWYRQTLGQGPEFLTYFQNEAQLEKSRLLSDRFSAERPKGSFSTLEIQRTEQGDSAMYLCASSPYGTASYEQYFGPGTRLTVT.

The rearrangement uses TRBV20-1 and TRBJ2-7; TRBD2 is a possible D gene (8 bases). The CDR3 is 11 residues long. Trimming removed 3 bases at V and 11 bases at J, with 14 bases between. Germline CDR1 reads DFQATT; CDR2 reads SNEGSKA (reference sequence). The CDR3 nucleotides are TGCAGTGCTAGGACAGGGCGGGGGGAGTACTTC. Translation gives CSARTGRGEYF.

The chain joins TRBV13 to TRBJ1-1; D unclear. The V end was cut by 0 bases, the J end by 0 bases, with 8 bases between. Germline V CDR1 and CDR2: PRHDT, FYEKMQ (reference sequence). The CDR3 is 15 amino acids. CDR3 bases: TGTGCCAGCAGCTTAGGTCCCGACATGAACACTGAAGCTTTCTTT. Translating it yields CASSLGPDMNTEAFF.

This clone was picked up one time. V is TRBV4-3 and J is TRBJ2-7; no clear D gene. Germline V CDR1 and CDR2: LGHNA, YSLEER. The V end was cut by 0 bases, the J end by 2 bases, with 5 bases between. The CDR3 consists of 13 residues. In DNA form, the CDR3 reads TGCGCCAGCAGCCAAGATCTTACCTACGAGCAGTACTTC. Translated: CASSQDLTYEQYF.

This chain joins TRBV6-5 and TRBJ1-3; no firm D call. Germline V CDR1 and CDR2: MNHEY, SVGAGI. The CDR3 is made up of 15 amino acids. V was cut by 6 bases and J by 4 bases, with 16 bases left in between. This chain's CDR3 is CASSAGLTVGNTIYF. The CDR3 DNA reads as TGTGCCAGCAGCGCTGGACTTACAGTCGGAAACACCATATATTTT.

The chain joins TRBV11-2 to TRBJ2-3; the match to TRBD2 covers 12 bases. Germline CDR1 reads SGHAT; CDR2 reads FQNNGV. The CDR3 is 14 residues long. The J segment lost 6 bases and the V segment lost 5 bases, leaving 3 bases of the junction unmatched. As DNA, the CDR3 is TGTGCCAGCAGCCCTAGCGGGAGGGGGGATACGCAGTATTTT. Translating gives CASSPSGRGDTQYF.

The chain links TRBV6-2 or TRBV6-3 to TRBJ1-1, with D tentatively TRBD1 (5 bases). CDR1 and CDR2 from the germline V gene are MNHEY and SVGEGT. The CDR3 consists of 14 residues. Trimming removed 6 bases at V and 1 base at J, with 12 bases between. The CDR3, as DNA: TGTGCCAGCAGCCTCGACAGAGCGAACACTGAAGCTTTCTTT. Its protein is CASSLDRANTEAFF.

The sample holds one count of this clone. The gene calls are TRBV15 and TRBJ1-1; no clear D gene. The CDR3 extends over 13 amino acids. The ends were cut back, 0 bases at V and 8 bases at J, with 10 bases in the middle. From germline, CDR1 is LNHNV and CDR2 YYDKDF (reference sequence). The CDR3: CATSRDRHSEAFF. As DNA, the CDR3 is TGTGCCACCAGCAGAGATCGTCACAGCGAAGCTTTCTTT.

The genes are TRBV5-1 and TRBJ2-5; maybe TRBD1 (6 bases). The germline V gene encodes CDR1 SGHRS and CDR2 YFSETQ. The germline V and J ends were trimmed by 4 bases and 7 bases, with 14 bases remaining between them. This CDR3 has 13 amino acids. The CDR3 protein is CASSPDQQGTQYF. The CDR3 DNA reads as TGCGCCAGCAGCCCGGATCAACAGGGGACCCAGTACTTC.

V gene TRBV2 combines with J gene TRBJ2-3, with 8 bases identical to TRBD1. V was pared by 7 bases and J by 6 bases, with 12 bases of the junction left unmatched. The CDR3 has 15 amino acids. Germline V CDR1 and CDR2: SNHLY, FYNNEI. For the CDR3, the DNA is TGTGCCAGCAAGAGCACAGGGGGTGGGTTGGATACGCAGTATTTT. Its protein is CASKSTGGGLDTQYF.